This T cell receptor (beta chain) was observed in a study of T cell responses to AZD1222 COVID-19 vaccine (dated by TCRdb to 2020 to 2022). About the investigation overall: AZD1222 recipients given second doses at about 4 weeks or at about 12 weeks were pooled, since spike-specific TCR depth and breadth were not found to differ between the two schedules. A total of 233 trial participants underwent TCR sequencing, of whom about 210 had received two doses of AZD1222 and some 25 had received two doses of the MenACWY control vaccine. Enrollment into the trials was organized by age into subgroups of 18-55, 56-69 and 70-plus years, and those subgroups contained roughly 150, 30 and 60 TCR-sequenced participants, respectively. Overall study outcomes, separate from this receptor: Nearly half of unique spike-specific TCRs reportedly recognized epitopes outside regions mutated in the B.1.351 and B.1.1.7 variants. Participants were mostly white British and included more females than males, and it was suggested by the authors that clonal diversity may have been underestimated. The whole spike protein was spanned by vaccine-associated CD4 TCRs, and dominant responses were seen in regions 160-218 and 743-854. A significant rise in spike-specific TCR breadth and depth was observed after two AZD1222 doses relative to day 0 and relative to MenACWY recipients. The 56-69-year group was small, and its depth increase did not reach significance, likely because of low power. Conclusions about previously exposed vaccinees are limited, since just six AZD1222 recipients were seropositive for SARS-CoV-2 at baseline. Because no day 14 peak-response samples were available, repertoires were characterized only after the peak T cell response.

With regard to this clone: Its binding antigen is unknown. No much larger clonotype is one base removed from it; base qualities were not supplied.

The CDR3 holds 14 amino acids from the cysteine to the phenylalanine. Only CDR3 DNA remains: 42 bases, in frame from the first base. CDR1 GTSNPN and CDR2 SVGIG were looked up in the germline V gene (reference sequence). The V and J ends are trimmed by 2 bases and 1 base, leaving 11 bases between them. The time point label corresponds to: baseline before first vaccination. Vaccinee samples came from UK trials COV001 and COV002, including a single-blind randomized controlled phase 2/3 trial of AZD1222 (ChAdOx1 nCoV-19) in healthy adults. For TCRbeta chain sequencing, PBMC samples from trial participants were taken at day 0 and at day 28 after the second dose. The CDR3 regions of human TCRbeta chains were analyzed by immunosequencing. On the authors' methods: TCRs in the repertoires were matched against a reference library of SARS-CoV-2-specific TCRs that had been generated with the MIRA antigen-specificity platform. Breadth was defined as the fraction of unique TCRs that were SARS-CoV-2-associated, and depth was defined as the fraction of total T cells that were SARS-CoV-2-associated. Using the MIRA data, each spike-specific TCR was mapped to the spike region that the TCR reacts to and placed in a CD4 or CD8 class. Log10-transformed breadth and depth values were compared by one-way ANOVA with Sidak's multiple comparisons tests. TCRdb took this table from immuneACCESS and kept in-frame rearrangements with V and J called. Such tables lack part of the clones; where checked against another copy, unresolved V genes explain under half of the gap, and the rest is unexplained. The D gene and trimming were derived from the DNA, and the V and J assignments and clone size from that table. Here the sample has about 130,000 clones; 87% occur a single time. Approximately 1.5% of the sample is in the top ten clones.

This TCR derives from an adult in good health. Rearrangement joined TRBV30 to TRBJ1-1, with the D gene call left open. The sample here was peripheral blood, taken on day 0 of AZD1222 vaccination. The CDR3 corresponds to CAWSKEQQNTEAFF. The DNA reads TGTGCCTGGAGTAAGGAACAGCAGAACACTGAAGCTTTCTTT.